This T cell receptor beta chain was documented in a study of blood T cell repertoires in COVID-19. For the study at large: Italy, Spain and the United States were the sources of the convalescent and acute COVID-19 samples.

In the authors' workflow: The assay estimated nucleated cells by amplifying reference gene primers. The assay was immunoSEQ multiplex PCR, and TCRdb's table has in-frame clones only and misses some. D and trimming come from the DNA, and the V and J calls and clone size come from that table. The data show around 130,000 clones, with 80% to 85% seen just once and around 4% held by the top ten. Trimming shortened V by 7 bases and J by 7 bases, and 20 bases separated the two germline ends. The CDR3 runs 14 residues. Germline V gene data show CDR1 as LNHDA and CDR2 as SQIVND (reference sequence). The sample comprised peripheral blood. The chain links TRBV19 to TRBJ2-7, with D maybe TRBD2 (6 bases). The clonotype was recovered from a woman aged 80 or over with acute or convalescent COVID-19. The CDR3 here is CASTRAGNGGEQYF. Here the CDR3 DNA reads TGTGCCAGTACTCGTGCGGGGAACGGTGGGGAGCAGTACTTC.